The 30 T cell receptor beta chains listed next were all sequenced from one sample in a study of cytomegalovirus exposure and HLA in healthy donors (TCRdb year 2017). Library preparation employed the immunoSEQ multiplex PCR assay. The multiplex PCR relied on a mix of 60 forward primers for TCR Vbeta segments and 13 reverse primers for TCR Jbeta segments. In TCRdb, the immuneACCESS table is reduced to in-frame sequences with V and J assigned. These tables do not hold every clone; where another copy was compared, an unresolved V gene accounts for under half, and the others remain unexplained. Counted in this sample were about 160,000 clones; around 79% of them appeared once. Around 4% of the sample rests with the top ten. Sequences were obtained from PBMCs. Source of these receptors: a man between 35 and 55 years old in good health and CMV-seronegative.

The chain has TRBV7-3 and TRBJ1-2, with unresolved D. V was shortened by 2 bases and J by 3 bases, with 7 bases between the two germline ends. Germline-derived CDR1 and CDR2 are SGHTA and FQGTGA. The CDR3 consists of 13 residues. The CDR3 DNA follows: TGTGCCAGCAGCTTAGGGCAGGACTATGGCTACACCTTC. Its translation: CASSLGQDYGYTF.

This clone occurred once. This chain's CDR3 is CASGIGGASYNEQFF. The CDR3 nucleotides read TGCGCCAGCGGGATCGGGGGGGCGTCCTACAATGAGCAGTTCTTC. The V gene is TRBV5-1, the J gene TRBJ2-1; 8 nucleotides line up with TRBD2. Losses at the gene ends were 7 bases for V and 1 base for J; bases not matched to a gene: 7. The CDR3 spans 15 residues. In germline, CDR1 is SGHRS, CDR2 YFSETQ.

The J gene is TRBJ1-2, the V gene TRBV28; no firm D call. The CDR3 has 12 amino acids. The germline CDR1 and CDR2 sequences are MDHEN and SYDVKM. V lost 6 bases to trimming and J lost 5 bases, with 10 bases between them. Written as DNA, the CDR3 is TGTGCCAGCAGAATGACTGATTATGGCTACACCTTC. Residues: CASRMTDYGYTF.

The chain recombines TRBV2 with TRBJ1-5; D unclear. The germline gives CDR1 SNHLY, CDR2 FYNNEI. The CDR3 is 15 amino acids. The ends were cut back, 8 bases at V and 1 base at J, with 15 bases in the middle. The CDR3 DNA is TGTGCCAGCGCGGGAGGGCGGGCGAGCAATCAGCCCCAGCATTTT. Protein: CASAGGRASNQPQHF.

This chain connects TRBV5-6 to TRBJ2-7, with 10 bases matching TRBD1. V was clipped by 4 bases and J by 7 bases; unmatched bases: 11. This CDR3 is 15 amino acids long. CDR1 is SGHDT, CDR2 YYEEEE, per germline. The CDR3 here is CASSEPPDRGGEQYF. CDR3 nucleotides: TGTGCCAGCAGCGAGCCGCCGGACAGGGGGGGAGAGCAGTACTTC.

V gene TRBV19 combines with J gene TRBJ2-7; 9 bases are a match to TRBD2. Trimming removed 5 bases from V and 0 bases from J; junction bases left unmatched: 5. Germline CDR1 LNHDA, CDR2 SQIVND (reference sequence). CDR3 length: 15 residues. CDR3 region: CASSDLAGISYEQYF. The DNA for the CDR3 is TGTGCCAGTAGTGACCTAGCGGGGATCTCCTACGAGCAGTACTTC.

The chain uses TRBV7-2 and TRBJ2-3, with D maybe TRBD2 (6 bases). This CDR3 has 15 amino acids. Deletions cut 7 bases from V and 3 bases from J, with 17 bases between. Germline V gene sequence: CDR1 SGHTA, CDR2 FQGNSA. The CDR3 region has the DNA TGTGCCAGCAAGCTCCGGGGGTTTGGTACAGATACGCAGTATTTT. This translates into CASKLRGFGTDTQYF.

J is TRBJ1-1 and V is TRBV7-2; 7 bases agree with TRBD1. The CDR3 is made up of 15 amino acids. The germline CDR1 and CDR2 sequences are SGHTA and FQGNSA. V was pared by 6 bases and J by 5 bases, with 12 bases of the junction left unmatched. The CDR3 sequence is CASRRQGGGITEAFF. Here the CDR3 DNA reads TGTGCCAGCAGGCGACAGGGTGGGGGGATAACTGAAGCTTTCTTT.

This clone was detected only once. DNA for the CDR3: TGCGCCAGCAGCTTTCGGACTAGCGGGGGGAGCACAGATACGCAGTATTTT. Translated, it gives CASSFRTSGGSTDTQYF. The V gene is TRBV5-1, the J gene TRBJ2-3; TRBD2 matches at 14 bases. The germline gives CDR1 SGHRS, CDR2 YFSETQ. V lost 2 bases, J lost 0 bases, and 2 bases stayed unmatched. The CDR3 runs to 17 residues.

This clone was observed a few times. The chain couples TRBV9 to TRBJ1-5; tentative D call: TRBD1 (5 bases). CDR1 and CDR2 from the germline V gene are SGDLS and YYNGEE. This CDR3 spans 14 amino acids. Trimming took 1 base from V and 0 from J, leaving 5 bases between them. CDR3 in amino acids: CASSVQGSNQPQHF. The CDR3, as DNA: TGTGCCAGCAGCGTACAGGGTAGCAATCAGCCCCAGCATTTT.

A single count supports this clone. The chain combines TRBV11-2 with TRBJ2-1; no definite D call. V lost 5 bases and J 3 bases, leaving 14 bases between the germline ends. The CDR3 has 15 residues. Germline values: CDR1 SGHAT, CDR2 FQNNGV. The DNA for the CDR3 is TGTGCCAGCAGCACAAGACAATTTCTCTACAATGAGCAGTTCTTC. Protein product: CASSTRQFLYNEQFF.

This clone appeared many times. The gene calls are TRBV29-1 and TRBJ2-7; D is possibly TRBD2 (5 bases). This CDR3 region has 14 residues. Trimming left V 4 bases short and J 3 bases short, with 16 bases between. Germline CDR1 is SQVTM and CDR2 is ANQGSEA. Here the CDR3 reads CSVVLALNIYEQYF. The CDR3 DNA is TGCAGCGTTGTCCTAGCCTTAAATATCTACGAGCAGTACTTC.

The CDR3 sequence: CASSETYRDPYEQYF. In DNA form, the CDR3 reads TGTGCCAGCAGTGAAACATACAGGGACCCATACGAGCAGTACTTC. The chain is built from TRBV6-1 and TRBJ2-7, with a weak D call TRBD1 (6 bases). V shed 2 bases and J shed 4 bases, with 15 bases lying between them. The germline V gene has CDR1 MNHNS and CDR2 SASEGT. CDR3 length: 15 amino acids.

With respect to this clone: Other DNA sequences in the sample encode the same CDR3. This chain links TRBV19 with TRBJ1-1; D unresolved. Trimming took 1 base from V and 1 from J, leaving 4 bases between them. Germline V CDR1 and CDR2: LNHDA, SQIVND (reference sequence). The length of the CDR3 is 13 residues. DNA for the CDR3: TGTGCCAGTAGTATAGTGGCGAACACTGAAGCTTTCTTT. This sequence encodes CASSIVANTEAFF.

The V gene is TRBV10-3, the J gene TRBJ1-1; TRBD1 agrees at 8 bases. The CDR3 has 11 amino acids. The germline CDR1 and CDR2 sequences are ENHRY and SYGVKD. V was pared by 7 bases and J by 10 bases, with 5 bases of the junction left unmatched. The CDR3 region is CAIITGGSAFF. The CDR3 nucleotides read TGTGCCATCATAACAGGGGGGTCAGCTTTCTTT.

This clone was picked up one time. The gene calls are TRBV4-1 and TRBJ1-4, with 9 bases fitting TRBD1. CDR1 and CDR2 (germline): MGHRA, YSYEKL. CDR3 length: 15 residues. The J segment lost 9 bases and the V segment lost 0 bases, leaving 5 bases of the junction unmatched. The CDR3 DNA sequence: TGCGCCAGCAGCCAAGATCAGGGACAGGGTAAAAAACTGTTTTTT. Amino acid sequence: CASSQDQGQGKKLFF.

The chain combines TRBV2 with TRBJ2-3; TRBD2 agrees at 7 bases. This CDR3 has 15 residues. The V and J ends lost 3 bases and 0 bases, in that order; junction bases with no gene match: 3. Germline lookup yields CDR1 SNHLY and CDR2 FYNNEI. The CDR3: CASSEGGGSTDTQYF. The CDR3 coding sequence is TGTGCCAGCAGTGAGGGGGGAGGGAGCACAGATACGCAGTATTTT.

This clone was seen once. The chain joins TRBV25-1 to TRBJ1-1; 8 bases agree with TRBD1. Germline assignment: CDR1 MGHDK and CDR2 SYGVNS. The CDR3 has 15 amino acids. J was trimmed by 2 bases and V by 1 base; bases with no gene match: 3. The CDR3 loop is CASSESAGGNTEAFF. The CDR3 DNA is TGTGCCAGCAGTGAATCAGCAGGGGGCAACACTGAAGCTTTCTTT.

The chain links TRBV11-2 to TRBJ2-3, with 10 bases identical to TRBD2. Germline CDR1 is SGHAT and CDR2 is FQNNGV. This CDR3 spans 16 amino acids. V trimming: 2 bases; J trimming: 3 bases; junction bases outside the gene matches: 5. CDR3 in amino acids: CASSLLAGAGTDTQYF. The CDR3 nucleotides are TGTGCCAGCAGCTTACTAGCGGGGGCCGGTACAGATACGCAGTATTTT.

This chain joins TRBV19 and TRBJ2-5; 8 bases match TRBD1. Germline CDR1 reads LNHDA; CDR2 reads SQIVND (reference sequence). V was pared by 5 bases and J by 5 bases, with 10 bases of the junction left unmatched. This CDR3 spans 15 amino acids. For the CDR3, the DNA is TGTGCCAGTAGTTCCGGGGCAGGGACAGGCGAGACCCAGTACTTC. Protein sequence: CASSSGAGTGETQYF.

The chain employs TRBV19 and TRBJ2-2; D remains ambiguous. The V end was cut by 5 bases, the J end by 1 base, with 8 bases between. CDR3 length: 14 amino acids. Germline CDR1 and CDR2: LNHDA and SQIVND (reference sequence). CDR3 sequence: CASSSYWNTGELFF. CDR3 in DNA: TGTGCCAGTAGTTCTTACTGGAACACCGGGGAGCTGTTTTTT. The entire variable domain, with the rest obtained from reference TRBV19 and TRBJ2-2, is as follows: DGGITQSPKYLFRKEGQNVTLSCEQNLNHDAMYWYRQDPGQGLRLIYYSQIVNDFQKGDIAEGYSVSREKKESFPLTVTSAQKNPTAFYLCASSSYWNTGELFFGEGSRLTVL.

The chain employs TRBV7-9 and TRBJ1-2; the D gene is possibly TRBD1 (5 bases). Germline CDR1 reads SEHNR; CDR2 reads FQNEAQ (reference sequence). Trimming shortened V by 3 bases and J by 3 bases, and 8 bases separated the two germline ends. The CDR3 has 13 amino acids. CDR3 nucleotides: TGTGCCAGCAGCTTCGACAGCTACTATGGCTACACCTTC. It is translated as CASSFDSYYGYTF.

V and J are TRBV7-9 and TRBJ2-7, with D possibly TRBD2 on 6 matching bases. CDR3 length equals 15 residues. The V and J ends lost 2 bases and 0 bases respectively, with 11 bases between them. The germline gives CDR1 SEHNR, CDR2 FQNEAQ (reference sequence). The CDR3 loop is CASSLLEGSSYEQYF. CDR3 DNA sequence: TGTGCCAGCAGCTTATTGGAGGGGAGCTCCTACGAGCAGTACTTC.

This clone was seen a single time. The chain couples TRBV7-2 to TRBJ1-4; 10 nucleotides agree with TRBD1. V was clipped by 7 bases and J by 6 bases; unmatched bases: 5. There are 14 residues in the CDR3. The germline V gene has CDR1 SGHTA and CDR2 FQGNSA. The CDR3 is CASTPDRGHEKLFF. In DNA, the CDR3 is TGTGCCAGCACCCCTGACAGGGGGCATGAAAAACTGTTTTTT.

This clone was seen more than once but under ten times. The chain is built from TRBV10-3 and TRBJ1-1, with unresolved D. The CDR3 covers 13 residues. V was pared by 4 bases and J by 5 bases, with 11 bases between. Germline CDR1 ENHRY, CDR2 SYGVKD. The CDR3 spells CAISVLAETEAFF. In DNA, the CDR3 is TGTGCCATCAGTGTTCTCGCGGAAACTGAAGCTTTCTTT.

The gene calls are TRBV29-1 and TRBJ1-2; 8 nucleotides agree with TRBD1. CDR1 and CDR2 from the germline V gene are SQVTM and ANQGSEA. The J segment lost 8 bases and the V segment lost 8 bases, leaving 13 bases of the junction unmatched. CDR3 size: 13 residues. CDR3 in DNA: TGCAGCTTACAGGACAGGGTAGTGCGGGGCTACACCTTC. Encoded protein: CSLQDRVVRGYTF.

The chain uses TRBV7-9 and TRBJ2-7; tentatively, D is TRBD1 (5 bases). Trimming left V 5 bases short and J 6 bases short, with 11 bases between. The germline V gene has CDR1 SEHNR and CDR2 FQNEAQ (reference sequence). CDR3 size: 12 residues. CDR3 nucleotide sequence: TGTGCCAGCAGCGTTACAGGTCTCGAGCAGTACTTC. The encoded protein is CASSVTGLEQYF.

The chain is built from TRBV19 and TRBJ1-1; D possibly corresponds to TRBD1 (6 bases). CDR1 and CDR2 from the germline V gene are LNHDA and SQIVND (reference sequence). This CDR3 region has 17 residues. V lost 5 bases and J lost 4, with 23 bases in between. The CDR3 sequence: CASSARSTGLVATEAFF. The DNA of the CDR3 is TGTGCCAGTAGTGCCCGTTCGACAGGCCTTGTGGCCACTGAAGCTTTCTTT.

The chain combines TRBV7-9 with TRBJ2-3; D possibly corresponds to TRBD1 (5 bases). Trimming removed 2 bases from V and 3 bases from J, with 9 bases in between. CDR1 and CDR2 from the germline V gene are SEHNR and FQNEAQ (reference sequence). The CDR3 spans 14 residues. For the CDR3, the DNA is TGTGCCAGCAGCTTAAGGGGCTTGACAGATACGCAGTATTTT. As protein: CASSLRGLTDTQYF.

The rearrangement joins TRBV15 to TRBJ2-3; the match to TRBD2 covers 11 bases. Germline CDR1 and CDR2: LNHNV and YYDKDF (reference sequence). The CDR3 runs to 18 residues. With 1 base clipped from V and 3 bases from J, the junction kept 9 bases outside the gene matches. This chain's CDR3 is CATSRVARIAGGTDTQYF. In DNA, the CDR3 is TGTGCCACCAGCAGAGTTGCCAGAATAGCGGGGGGGACAGATACGCAGTATTTT.